The clone carrying this T cell receptor beta chain was seen repeatedly, ten times or more. Its antigen remains unidentified. The data originate from a study of identical twins. Trimming took 4 bases from V and 7 from J, leaving 10 bases between them. CDR1 SEHNR and CDR2 FQNEAQ come from the germline V gene (reference sequence). CDR3 size: 12 residues. Study-level points and caveats: Interpretation of the results relied on cross-sectional statistical analysis and not on following the same donors. Invariant cells of the MAIT and iNKT types might have partly distorted the zero-insertion analyses. In monozygotic twins, models underestimated the sharing of out-of-frame TCR alpha. Fewer insertions were carried by abundant cord blood beta clonotypes, but none was seen in memory repertoires.

TCRdb used MiXCR to reprocess the 5' RACE reads, holding one entry per CDR3 protein. The table lists around 340,000 distinct CDR3 sequences, approximately 13% of them singletons, with more than 6% in the top ten. The data also belong to a second study, concerning yellow fever vaccine responses in identical twins.

This rearrangement joins TRBV7-9 to TRBJ2-5; D uncertain. The material sequenced was CD8+ T cells sorted from blood. The TCR sequence derives from a woman aged 18 to 35 in good health. CDR3 in DNA: TGTGCCAGCAGCTCCCACTTGGGGACCCAGTACTTC. Translation: CASSSHLGTQYF.